This is a list of T cell receptor beta chains from one sample in a study of shared clonotypes between healthy human individuals. Produced via immunoSEQ multiplex PCR; TCRdb's table is partial and in-frame only. The table shows about 2,200,000 clones, with about 93% occurring only once. Sequences were obtained from naive CD8+ T cells from PBMCs. Receptors were obtained from a man younger than 30 in good health. Some clones in this sample may be carry-over from other donors' samples. CDR3s include the opening cysteine and the closing phenylalanine or tryptophan. The D gene is left open where the match is weak. A row's size may be missing; if present it is once, few, many or a size class.

V gene,J gene,D gene,clone size,CDR3 DNA,CDR3 protein
TRBV6-1,TRBJ2-7,-,-,TGTGCCAGCAGTGAACGGGCACTGGTTTATGAGCAGTACTTC,CASSERALVYEQYF
TRBV9,TRBJ2-6,TRBD1,-,TGTGCCAGCAGCGTAGAGAGTAAGGTGGACAGGGGGCGACTTATGGCTGGGGCCAACGTCCTGACTTTC,CASSVESKVDRGRLMAGANVLTF
TRBV6-1,TRBJ1-2,TRBD1,-,TGTGCCAGCATAGTCACGGACAGGTCAAACTATGGCTACACCTTC,CASIVTDRSNYGYTF
TRBV5-1,TRBJ2-7,-,-,TGCGCCAGCAGCTCCAGGGGCCTCAGCTCCTACGAGCAGTACTTC,CASSSRGLSSYEQYF
TRBV27,TRBJ2-7,TRBD1,-,TGTGCCAGCAGTCTCCTCCCCGGGACAGGGGGGGACTACGAGCAGTACTTC,CASSLLPGTGGDYEQYF
TRBV30,TRBJ2-7,TRBD1,-,TGTGCCTGGAGTGTCGGACAGGGCTACGAGCAGTACTTC,CAWSVGQGYEQYF
TRBV19,TRBJ2-5,-,-,TGTGCCAGTAGCCCCTATCGGGCCGGAGTCGAGACCCAGTACTTC,CASSPYRAGVETQYF
TRBV4-2,TRBJ1-4,-,-,TGTGCCAGCAGCCAAGGTCGATTGGACGACAGCCGGAATGAAAAACTGTTTTTT,CASSQGRLDDSRNEKLFF
TRBV5-6,TRBJ2-1,-,-,TGTGCCAGCAGCTTGGAGGTGAATGAGCAGTTCTTC,CASSLEVNEQFF
TRBV5-6,TRBJ1-2,TRBD1,-,TGTGCCAGCAGCCAGCCGGGGGACAGCACTAACTATGGCTACACCTTC,CASSQPGDSTNYGYTF
TRBV5-1,TRBJ1-2,TRBD1,-,TGCGCCAGCAGCTGGGATAAAGCTACAGGGGATAACTATGGCTACACCTTC,CASSWDKATGDNYGYTF
TRBV28,TRBJ2-7,-,-,TGTGCCAGCAGTTTAGGCAACTACGAGCAGTACTTC,CASSLGNYEQYF
TRBV7-8,TRBJ2-1,TRBD2,-,TGTGCCAGCAGCCTCCGACTAGCGGGAGGCGCTGACGGCGCCTACAATGAGCAGTTCTTC,CASSLRLAGGADGAYNEQFF
TRBV6-1,TRBJ2-5,TRBD1,-,TGTGCCAGCAGGGACAGGGGGTGGGAGACCCAGTACTTC,CASRDRGWETQYF
TRBV6-6,TRBJ2-4,-,-,TGTGCCAGCAGGCCCCGGCTCGGGCTAGCCAAAAACATTCAGTACTTC,CASRPRLGLAKNIQYF
TRBV7-2,TRBJ2-7,-,-,TGTGCCAGCAGCTTAGTTAGCTCCCCCTACGAGCAGTACTTC,CASSLVSSPYEQYF
TRBV7-9,TRBJ2-5,-,-,TGTGCCAGCAGCTTAATGACCGGGACCCAGTACTTC,CASSLMTGTQYF
TRBV27,TRBJ2-2,-,-,TGTGCCAGCAGTTGGGGGAGCAGGGCGAACGGGGAGCTGTTTTTT,CASSWGSRANGELFF
TRBV7-9,TRBJ1-1,-,-,TGTGCCAGCCGCAAGGGCTCGAGTGACACTGAAGCTTTCTTT,CASRKGSSDTEAFF
TRBV7-6,TRBJ1-3,-,-,TGTGCCAGCAGCTTAGTGTGGGGTGAGGGGATCCCCTCTGGAAACACCATATATTTT,CASSLVWGEGIPSGNTIYF
TRBV30,TRBJ2-7,-,-,TGTGCCTGGAGTGTATATCCTGGGTACGAGCAGTACTTC,CAWSVYPGYEQYF
TRBV5-1,TRBJ1-5,TRBD1,-,TGCGCCAGCAGCCTGGCAGGGGGCAGCCAGCCCCAGCATTTT,CASSLAGGSQPQHF
TRBV9,TRBJ2-6,-,-,TGTGCCAGTAATAGACCCTTGGCGGCTAAAACTGGGGCCAACGTCCTGACTTTC,CASNRPLAAKTGANVLTF
TRBV29-1,TRBJ2-7,-,-,TGCAGCGTTGTGCTAGCGTCCTACGAGCAGTACTTC,CSVVLASYEQYF
TRBV4-1,TRBJ2-7,TRBD2,-,TGCGCCAGCAGCCAAGCCAGCGGGAGGGCCGGGGTCGAGCAGTACTTC,CASSQASGRAGVEQYF
TRBV29-1,TRBJ1-2,-,-,TGCAGCGTCGTGTTGTTAGGGCAAGAGAACTATGGCTACACCTTC,CSVVLLGQENYGYTF
TRBV4-3,TRBJ2-5,-,-,TGCGCCAGCAGCCAGATAAGTGGGGAGATCCAAGAGACCCAGTACTTC,CASSQISGEIQETQYF
TRBV14,TRBJ2-7,TRBD2,-,TGTGCCAGCAGCATTCGAAGCGGGAGATTTATGTACGAGCAGTACTTC,CASSIRSGRFMYEQYF
TRBV7-9,TRBJ2-1,TRBD2,-,TGTGCCAGCAGACTAGGCGGCGGGAGGGCCCACAATGAGCAGTTCTTC,CASRLGGGRAHNEQFF
TRBV5-1,TRBJ1-2,-,-,TGCGCCAGCAGCTTGGACACGGCCCCTTCTCTCTATGGCTACACCTTC,CASSLDTAPSLYGYTF
TRBV15,TRBJ2-3,TRBD1,-,TGTGCCACCGCGGACAGGGGGCGTACAGATACGCAGTATTTT,CATADRGRTDTQYF
TRBV30,TRBJ2-7,-,-,TGTGCCTGGAGTTCGGGAGACGCCAACGAGCAGTACTTC,CAWSSGDANEQYF
TRBV28,TRBJ1-6,TRBD1,-,TGTGCCAGCAGTTACAGGGGAGGTAATTCACCCCTCCACTTT,CASSYRGGNSPLHF
TRBV2,TRBJ2-7,TRBD2,-,TGTGCCAGCAGTGATTTCGGGACTAGCAGGTACGAGCAGTACTTC,CASSDFGTSRYEQYF
TRBV27,TRBJ2-5,-,-,TGTGCCAGCAGTTTACTCGGGGACGCTGAGACCCAGTACTTC,CASSLLGDAETQYF
TRBV10-3,TRBJ2-7,-,-,TGTGCCATCAGTGAGTCTCTAGCGCGGGGACAAGAGCAGTACTTC,CAISESLARGQEQYF
TRBV4-1,TRBJ2-7,-,-,TGCGCCAGCAGCCAATACCCGGCCTACGAGCAGTACTTC,CASSQYPAYEQYF
TRBV4-1,TRBJ2-5,TRBD2,-,TGCGCCAGCAGTCAGGAGACTAGCGGGATCCTGGAGACCCAGTACTTC,CASSQETSGILETQYF
TRBV7-9,TRBJ2-1,-,-,TGTGCCAGCAGGGCCGGGACTCACGAGCAGTTCTTC,CASRAGTHEQFF
TRBV11-2,TRBJ2-7,-,-,TGTGCCAGCAGCAGAGGGGGCGGGAGAAGTTACGAGCAGTACTTC,CASSRGGGRSYEQYF
TRBV7-3,TRBJ1-3,TRBD1,-,TGTGCCAGCAGCTTATGGTTTGGGACAGGAACCTTCTCTGGAAACACCATATATTTT,CASSLWFGTGTFSGNTIYF
TRBV5-1,TRBJ2-3,-,-,TGCGCCAGCAGCCCCGGACTCTTATCAGATACGCAGTATTTT,CASSPGLLSDTQYF
TRBV28,TRBJ1-5,-,-,TGTGCCAGCAGTTTGGACAGTCTGAATCAGCCCCAGCATTTT,CASSLDSLNQPQHF
TRBV28,TRBJ2-7,-,-,TGTGCCAGCCACCCGTCAGGGCTGACCTACGAGCAGTACTTC,CASHPSGLTYEQYF
TRBV28,TRBJ2-7,-,-,TGTGCCAGCACCCTGGGCCACGAGCAGTACTTC,CASTLGHEQYF
TRBV11-2,TRBJ2-3,-,-,TGTGCCAGCAGCATAGATCGGGGCAGCGGACCTAGCACAGATACGCAGTATTTT,CASSIDRGSGPSTDTQYF
TRBV4-3,TRBJ1-1,TRBD1,-,TGCGCCAGCAGCCCAGGACAGGGGGCGTTTGAGACTGAAGCTTTCTTT,CASSPGQGAFETEAFF
TRBV7-9,TRBJ2-7,-,once,TGTGCCAGCAGCTTTCCACAGGGTGGATCCTACGAGCAGTACTTC,CASSFPQGGSYEQYF
TRBV5-6,TRBJ1-5,-,-,TGTGCCAGCAGTAACAAAGGTCAGGATAGCAATCAGCCCCAGCATTTT,CASSNKGQDSNQPQHF
TRBV5-6,TRBJ2-5,-,-,TGTGCCAGCAGCTTGTTTTACCAAGAGACCCAGTACTTC,CASSLFYQETQYF
TRBV7-9,TRBJ1-5,-,-,TGTGCCAGCAGTGATAATAATCAGCCCCAGCATTTT,CASSDNNQPQHF
TRBV10-2,TRBJ2-7,-,-,TGCGCCAGCACCTACGGATCGAGTGAGCAGTACTTC,CASTYGSSEQYF
TRBV4-2,TRBJ1-3,-,-,TGTGCCAGCAGCCAAGATTTGACAATCTCTGGAAACACCATATATTTT,CASSQDLTISGNTIYF
TRBV4-1,TRBJ2-7,-,few,TGCGCCAGCAGCCCCTTAGGGACCTACGAGCAGTACTTC,CASSPLGTYEQYF
TRBV4-3,TRBJ2-1,-,-,TGCGCCAGCAGCCACCCCTCCGGCAATGAGCAGTTCTTC,CASSHPSGNEQFF
TRBV5-3,TRBJ2-6,-,-,TGTGCCAGAAGCTTTCACGAGGGGGCCAACGTCCTGACTTTC,CARSFHEGANVLTF
TRBV7-9,TRBJ1-3,-,-,TGTGCCAGCAGCTCGGATCTACTCTCTGGAAACACCATATATTTT,CASSSDLLSGNTIYF
TRBV29-1,TRBJ2-7,-,once,TGCAGCGTTGTCGGGGGAAAGGCCTACGAGCAGTACTTC,CSVVGGKAYEQYF
TRBV7-9,TRBJ2-1,TRBD2,-,TGTGCCAGCAGATCTCTAGCGGGAGGGTATCAGTTCTTC,CASRSLAGGYQFF